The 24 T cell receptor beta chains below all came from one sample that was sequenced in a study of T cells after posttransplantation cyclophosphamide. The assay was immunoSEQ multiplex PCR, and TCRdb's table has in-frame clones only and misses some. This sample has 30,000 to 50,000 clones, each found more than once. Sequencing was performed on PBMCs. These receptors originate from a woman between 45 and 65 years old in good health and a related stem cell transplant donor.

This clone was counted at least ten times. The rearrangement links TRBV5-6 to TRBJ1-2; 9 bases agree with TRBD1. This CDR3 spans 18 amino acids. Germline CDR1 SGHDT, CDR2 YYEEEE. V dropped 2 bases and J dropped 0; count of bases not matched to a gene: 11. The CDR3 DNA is TGTGCCAGCAGCTTTACCGGGACAGGGCTATTAGCTAACTATGGCTACACCTTC. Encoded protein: CASSFTGTGLLANYGYTF.

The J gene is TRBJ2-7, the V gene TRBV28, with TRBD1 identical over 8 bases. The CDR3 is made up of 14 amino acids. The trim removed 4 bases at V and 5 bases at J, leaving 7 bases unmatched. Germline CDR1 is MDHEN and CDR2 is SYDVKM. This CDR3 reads CASSSRTGIHEQYF. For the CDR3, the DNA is TGTGCCAGCAGTTCCCGGACAGGGATCCACGAGCAGTACTTC.

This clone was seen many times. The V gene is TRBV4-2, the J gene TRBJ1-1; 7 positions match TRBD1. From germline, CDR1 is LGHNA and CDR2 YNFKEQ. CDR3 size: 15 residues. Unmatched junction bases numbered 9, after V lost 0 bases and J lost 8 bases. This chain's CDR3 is CASSQDFGTEREAFF. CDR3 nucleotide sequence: TGTGCCAGCAGCCAAGACTTCGGGACAGAGAGAGAAGCTTTCTTT.

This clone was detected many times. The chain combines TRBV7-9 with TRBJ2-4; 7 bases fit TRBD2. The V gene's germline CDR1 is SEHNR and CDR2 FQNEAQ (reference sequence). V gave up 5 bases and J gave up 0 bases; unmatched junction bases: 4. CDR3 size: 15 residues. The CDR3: CASSRSGLAKNIQYF. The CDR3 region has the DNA TGTGCCAGCAGCCGTAGCGGGTTAGCCAAAAACATTCAGTACTTC. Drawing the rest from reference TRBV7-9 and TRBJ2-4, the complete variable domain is DTGVSQNPRHKITKRGQNVTFRCDPISEHNRLYWYRQTLGQGPEFLTYFQNEAQLEKSRLLSDRFSAERPKGSFSTLEIQRTEQGDSAMYLCASSRSGLAKNIQYFGAGTRLSVL.

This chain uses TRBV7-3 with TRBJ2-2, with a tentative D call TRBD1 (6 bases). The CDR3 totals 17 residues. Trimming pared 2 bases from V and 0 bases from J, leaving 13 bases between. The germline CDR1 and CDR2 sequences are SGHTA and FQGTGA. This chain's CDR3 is CASSLFPGTTNTGELFF. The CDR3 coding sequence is TGTGCCAGCAGCTTATTTCCGGGGACAACGAACACCGGGGAGCTGTTTTTT.

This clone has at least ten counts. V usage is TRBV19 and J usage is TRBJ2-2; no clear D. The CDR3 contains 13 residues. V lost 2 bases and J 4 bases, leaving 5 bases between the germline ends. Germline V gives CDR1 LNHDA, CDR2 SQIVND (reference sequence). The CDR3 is CASSIFSTGELFF. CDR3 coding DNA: TGTGCCAGTAGTATATTCAGCACCGGGGAGCTGTTTTTT.

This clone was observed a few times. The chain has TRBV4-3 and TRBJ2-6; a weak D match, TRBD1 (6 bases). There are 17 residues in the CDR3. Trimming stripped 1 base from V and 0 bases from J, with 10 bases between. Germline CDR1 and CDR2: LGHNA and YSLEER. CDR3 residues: CASSQGTGSSGANVLTF. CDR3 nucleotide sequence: TGCGCCAGCAGCCAAGGTACAGGGTCCTCTGGGGCCAACGTCCTGACTTTC.

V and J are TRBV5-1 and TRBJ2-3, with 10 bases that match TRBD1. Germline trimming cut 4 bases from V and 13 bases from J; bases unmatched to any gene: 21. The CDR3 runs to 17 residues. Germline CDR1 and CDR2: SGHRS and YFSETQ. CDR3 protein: CASSPGQGGFSTDGEYF. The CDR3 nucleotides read TGCGCCAGCAGCCCCGGACAGGGGGGATTTAGCACAGATGGGGAGTATTTT. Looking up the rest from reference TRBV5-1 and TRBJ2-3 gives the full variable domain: KAGVTQTPRYLIKTRGQQVTLSCSPISGHRSVSWYQQTPGQGLQFLFEYFSETQRNKGNFPGRFSGRQFSNSRSEMNVSTLELGDSALYLCASSPGQGGFSTDGEYFGPGTRLTVL.

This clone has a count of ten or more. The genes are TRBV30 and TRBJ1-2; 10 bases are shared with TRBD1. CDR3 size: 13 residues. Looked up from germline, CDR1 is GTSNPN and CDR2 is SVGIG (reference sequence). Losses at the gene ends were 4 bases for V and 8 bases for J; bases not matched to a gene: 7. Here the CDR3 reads CAWIGGQGEGYTF. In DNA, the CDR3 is TGTGCCTGGATAGGAGGACAGGGGGAGGGCTACACCTTC.

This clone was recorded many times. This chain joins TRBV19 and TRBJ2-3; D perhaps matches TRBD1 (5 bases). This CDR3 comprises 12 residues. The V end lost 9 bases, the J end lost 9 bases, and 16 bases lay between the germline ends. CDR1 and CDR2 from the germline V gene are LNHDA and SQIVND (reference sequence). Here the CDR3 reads CASVKGKPTQYF. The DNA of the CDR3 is TGTGCCAGCGTAAAGGGGAAACCGACGCAGTATTTT.

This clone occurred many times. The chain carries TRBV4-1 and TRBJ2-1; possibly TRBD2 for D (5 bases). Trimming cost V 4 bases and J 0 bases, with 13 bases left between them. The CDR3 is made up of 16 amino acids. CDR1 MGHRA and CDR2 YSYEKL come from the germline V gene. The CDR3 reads CASSPPGYRSYNEQFF. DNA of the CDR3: TGCGCCAGCAGCCCCCCGGGGTATCGCTCCTACAATGAGCAGTTCTTC.

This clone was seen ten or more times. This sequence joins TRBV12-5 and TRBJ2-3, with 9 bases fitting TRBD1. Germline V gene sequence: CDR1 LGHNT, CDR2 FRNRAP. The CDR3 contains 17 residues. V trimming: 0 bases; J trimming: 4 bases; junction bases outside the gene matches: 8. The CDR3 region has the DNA TGTGCTAGTGGTTTGGTACAGGGGGCGCGAGGCCCAGATACGCAGTATTTT. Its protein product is CASGLVQGARGPDTQYF.

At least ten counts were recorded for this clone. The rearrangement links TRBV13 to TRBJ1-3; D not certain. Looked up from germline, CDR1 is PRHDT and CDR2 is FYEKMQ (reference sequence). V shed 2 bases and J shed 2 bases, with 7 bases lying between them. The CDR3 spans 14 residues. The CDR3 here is CASSLTATGNTIYF. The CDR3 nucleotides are TGTGCCAGCAGCTTAACTGCGACTGGAAACACCATATATTTT.

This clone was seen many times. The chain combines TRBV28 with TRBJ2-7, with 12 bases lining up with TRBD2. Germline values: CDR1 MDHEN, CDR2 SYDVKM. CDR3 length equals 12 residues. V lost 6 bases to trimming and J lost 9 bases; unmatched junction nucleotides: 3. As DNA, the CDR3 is TGTGCCAGCAGAGGACTAGCGGGGTCGCAGTACTTC. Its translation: CASRGLAGSQYF. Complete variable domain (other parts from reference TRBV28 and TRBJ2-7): DVKVTQSSRYLVKRTGEKVFLECVQDMDHENMFWYRQDPGLGLRLIYFSYDVKMKEKGDIPEGYSVSREKKERFSLILESASTNQTSMYLCASRGLAGSQYFGPGTRLTVT.

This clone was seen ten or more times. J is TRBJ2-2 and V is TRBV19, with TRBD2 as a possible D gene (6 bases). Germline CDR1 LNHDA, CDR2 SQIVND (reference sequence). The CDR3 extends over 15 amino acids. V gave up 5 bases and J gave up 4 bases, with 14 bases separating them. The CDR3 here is CASSLTGGVTGELFF. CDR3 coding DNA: TGTGCCAGTAGTCTGACCGGAGGGGTCACCGGGGAGCTGTTTTTT.

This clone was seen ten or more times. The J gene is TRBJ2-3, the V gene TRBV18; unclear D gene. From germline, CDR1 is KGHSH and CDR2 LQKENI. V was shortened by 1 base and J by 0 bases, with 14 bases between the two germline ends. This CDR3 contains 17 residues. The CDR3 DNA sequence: TGTGCCAGCTCACCACGTCCTTTGGAGCCTAGCACAGATACGCAGTATTTT. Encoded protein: CASSPRPLEPSTDTQYF.

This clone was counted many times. CDR3 bases: TGCGCCAGCAGCTTCGTGTTTTACACCGGGGAGCTGTTTTTT. Protein sequence: CASSFVFYTGELFF. This rearrangement joins TRBV5-1 to TRBJ2-2; no firm D call. This CDR3 has 14 amino acids. Germline assignment: CDR1 SGHRS and CDR2 YFSETQ. Trimming took off 2 bases at V and 3 bases at J, with 8 bases between the two ends.

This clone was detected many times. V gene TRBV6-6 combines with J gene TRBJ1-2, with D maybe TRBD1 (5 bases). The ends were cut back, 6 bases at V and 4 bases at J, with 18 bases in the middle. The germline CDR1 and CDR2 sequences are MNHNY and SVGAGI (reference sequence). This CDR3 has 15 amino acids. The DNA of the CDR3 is TGTGCCAGCAGCCAACAGGCTGGAGCGAGCTATGGCTACACCTTC. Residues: CASSQQAGASYGYTF.

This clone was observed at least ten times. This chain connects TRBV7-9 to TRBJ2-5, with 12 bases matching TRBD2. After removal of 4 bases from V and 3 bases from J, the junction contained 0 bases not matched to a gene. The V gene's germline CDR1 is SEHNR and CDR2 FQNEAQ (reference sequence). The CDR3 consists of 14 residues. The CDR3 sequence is CASSSSGGEETQYF. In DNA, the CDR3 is TGTGCCAGCAGCTCTAGCGGGGGGGAAGAGACCCAGTACTTC.

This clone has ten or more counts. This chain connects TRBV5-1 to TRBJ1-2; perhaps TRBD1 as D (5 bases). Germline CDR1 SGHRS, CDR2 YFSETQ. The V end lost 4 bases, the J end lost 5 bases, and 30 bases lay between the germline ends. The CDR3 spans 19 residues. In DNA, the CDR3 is TGCGCCAGCAGCCTGGGGGTTTCGGGGAGTAGAACACGGAGATATGGCTACACCTTC. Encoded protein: CASSLGVSGSRTRRYGYTF. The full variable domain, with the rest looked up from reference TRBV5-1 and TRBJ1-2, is KAGVTQTPRYLIKTRGQQVTLSCSPISGHRSVSWYQQTPGQGLQFLFEYFSETQRNKGNFPGRFSGRQFSNSRSEMNVSTLELGDSALYLCASSLGVSGSRTRRYGYTFGSGTRLTVV.

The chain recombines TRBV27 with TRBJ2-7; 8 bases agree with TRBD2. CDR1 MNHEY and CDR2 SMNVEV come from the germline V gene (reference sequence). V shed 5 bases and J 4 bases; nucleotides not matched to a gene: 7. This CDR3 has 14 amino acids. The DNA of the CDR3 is TGTGCCAGCAGTACCCGGGGGGGGCGATACGAGCAGTACTTC. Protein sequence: CASSTRGGRYEQYF.

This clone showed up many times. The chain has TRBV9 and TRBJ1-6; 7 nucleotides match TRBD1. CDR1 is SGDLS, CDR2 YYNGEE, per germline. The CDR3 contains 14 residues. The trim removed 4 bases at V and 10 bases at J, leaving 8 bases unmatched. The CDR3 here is CASSPDRVQSPLHF. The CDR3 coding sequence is TGTGCCAGCAGCCCTGACAGGGTTCAATCACCCCTCCACTTT.

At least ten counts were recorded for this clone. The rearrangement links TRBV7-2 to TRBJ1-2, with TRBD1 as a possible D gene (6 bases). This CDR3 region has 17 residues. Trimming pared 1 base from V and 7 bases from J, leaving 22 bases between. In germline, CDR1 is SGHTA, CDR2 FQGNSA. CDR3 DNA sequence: TGTGCCAGCAGCTTAGAGCCTTTGCAGGGGAAGGGAACTGGCTACACCTTC. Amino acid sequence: CASSLEPLQGKGTGYTF.

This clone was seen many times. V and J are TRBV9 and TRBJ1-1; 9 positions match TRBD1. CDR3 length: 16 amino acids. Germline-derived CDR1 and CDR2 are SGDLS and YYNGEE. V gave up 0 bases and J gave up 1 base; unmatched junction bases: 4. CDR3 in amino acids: CASSVVPGQGNTEAFF. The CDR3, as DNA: TGTGCCAGCAGCGTAGTCCCGGGACAGGGGAACACTGAAGCTTTCTTT.